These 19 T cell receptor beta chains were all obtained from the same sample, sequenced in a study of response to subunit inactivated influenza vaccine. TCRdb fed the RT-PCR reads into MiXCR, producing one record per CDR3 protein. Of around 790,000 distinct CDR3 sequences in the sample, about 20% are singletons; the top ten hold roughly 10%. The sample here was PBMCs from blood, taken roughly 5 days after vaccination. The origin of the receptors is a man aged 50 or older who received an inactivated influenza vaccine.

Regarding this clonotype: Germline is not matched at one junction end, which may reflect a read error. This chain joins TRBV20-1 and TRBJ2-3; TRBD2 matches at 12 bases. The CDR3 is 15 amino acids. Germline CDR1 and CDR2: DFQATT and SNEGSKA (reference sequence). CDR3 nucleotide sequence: TGCTGTGCTAGAGGACTAGCGGGGTTCACAGATACGCAGTATTTT. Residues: CCARGLAGFTDTQYF.

Here the CDR3 DNA reads TGCGCCAGCAGTGAGTTCCGGAACACCGGGGAGCTGTTTTTT. It yields the protein CASSEFRNTGELFF. The chain uses TRBV10-2 and TRBJ2-2; D call uncertain. V was clipped by 1 base and J by 1 base, with 4 bases between them. Germline V gene sequence: CDR1 WSHSY, CDR2 SAAADI. The length of the CDR3 is 14 residues.

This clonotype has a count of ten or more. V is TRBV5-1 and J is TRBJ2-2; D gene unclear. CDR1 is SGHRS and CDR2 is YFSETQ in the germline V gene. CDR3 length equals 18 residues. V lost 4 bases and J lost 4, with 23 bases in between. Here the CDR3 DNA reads TGCGCCAGCAGCCCGGTGGGCAGAAAATTATCCTTCACCGGGGAGCTGTTTTTT. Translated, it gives CASSPVGRKLSFTGELFF.

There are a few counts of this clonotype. The CDR3 region is CASSQRSVGQVMFF. DNA of the CDR3: TGTGCCAGCAGCCAAAGGAGCGTAGGACAGGTCATGTTCTTT. This chain links TRBV5-5 with TRBJ1-1; 7 positions agree with TRBD1. The germline CDR1 and CDR2 sequences are SGHKS and YYEKEE (reference sequence). V lost 4 bases to trimming and J lost 14 bases; unmatched junction nucleotides: 17. CDR3 size: 14 residues.

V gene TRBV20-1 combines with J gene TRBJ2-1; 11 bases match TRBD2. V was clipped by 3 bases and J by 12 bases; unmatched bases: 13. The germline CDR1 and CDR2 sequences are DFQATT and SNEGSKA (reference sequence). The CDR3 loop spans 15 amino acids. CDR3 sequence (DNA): TGCAGTGCTAGCGACCCTAGCGGGGGGCCTGTCGGGCAGTTCTTC. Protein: CSASDPSGGPVGQFF.

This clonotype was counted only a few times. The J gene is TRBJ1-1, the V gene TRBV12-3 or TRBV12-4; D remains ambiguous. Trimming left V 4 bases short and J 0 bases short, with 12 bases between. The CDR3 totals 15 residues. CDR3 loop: CASSYVGNMNTEAFF. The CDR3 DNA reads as TGTGCCAGCAGTTACGTGGGGAACATGAACACTGAAGCTTTCTTT.

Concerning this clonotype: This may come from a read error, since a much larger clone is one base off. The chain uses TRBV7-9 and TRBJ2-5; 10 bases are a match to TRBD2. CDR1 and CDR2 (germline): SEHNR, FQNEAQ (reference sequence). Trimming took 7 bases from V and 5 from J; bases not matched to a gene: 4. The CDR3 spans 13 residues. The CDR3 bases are TGTGCCAGCACCCAGGGACTAGCGGAGACCCAGTACTTC. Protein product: CASTQGLAETQYF.

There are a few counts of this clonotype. CDR3: CASRSGQQIYTQYF. CDR3 sequence (DNA): TGTGCCAGCAGATCGGGACAGCAAATCTATACGCAGTATTTT. The V and J genes are TRBV12-3 or TRBV12-4 and TRBJ2-3, with TRBD1 matching over 7 bases. The CDR3 is made up of 14 amino acids. V lost 6 bases, J lost 7 bases, and 10 bases stayed unmatched.

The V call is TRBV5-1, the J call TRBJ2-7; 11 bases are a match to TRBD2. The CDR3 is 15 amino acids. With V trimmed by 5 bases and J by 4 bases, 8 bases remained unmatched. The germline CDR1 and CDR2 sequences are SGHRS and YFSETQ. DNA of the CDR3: TGCGCCAGCAGGACCTCACTAGCGGGAGAATACGAGCAGTACTTC. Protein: CASRTSLAGEYEQYF.

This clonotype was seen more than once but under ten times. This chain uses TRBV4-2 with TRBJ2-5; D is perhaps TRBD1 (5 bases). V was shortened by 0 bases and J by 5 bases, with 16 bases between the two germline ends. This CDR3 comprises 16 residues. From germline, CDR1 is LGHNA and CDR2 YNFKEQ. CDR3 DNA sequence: TGTGCCAGCAGCCAAGAGGGCAGGGTCGATCGTGAGACCCAGTACTTC. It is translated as CASSQEGRVDRETQYF.

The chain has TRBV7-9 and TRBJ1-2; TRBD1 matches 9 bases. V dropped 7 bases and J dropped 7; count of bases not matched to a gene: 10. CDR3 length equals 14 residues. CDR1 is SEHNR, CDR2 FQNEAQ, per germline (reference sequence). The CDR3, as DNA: TGTGCCAGCATCCGCCTCGACAGGGGGGGTGGCTACACCTTC. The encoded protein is CASIRLDRGGGYTF.

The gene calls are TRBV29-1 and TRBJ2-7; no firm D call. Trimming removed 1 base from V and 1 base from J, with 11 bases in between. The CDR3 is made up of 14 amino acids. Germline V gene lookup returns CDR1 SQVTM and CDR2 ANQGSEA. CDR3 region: CSVEVRLGSYEQYF. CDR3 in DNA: TGCAGCGTTGAAGTCCGGCTGGGATCCTACGAGCAGTACTTC.

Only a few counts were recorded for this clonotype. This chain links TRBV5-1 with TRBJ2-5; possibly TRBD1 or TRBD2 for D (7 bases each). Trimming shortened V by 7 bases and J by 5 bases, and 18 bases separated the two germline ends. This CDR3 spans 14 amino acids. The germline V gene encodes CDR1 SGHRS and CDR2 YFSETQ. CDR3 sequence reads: CASQRQGGSETQYF. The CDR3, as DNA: TGCGCCAGCCAACGACAGGGAGGGTCGGAGACCCAGTACTTC.

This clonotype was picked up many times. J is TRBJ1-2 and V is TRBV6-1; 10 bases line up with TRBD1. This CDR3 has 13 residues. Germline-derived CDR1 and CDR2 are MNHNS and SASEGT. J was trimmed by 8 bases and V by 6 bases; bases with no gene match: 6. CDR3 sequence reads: CASSRGQGIGYTF. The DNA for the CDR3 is TGTGCCAGCAGCCGGGGACAGGGGATAGGCTACACCTTC.

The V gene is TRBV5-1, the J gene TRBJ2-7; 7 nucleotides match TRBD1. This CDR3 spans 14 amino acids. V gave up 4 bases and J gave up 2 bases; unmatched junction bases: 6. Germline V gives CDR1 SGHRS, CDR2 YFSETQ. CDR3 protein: CASSPQTGTYEQYF. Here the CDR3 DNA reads TGCGCCAGCAGCCCTCAGACAGGGACCTACGAGCAGTACTTC.

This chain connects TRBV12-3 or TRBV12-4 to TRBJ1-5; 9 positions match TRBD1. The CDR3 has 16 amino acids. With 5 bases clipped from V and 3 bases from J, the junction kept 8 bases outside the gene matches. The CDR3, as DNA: TGTGCCAGCAGTCCTCCGGGACAGGGAGCCAATCAGCCCCAGCATTTT. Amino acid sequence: CASSPPGQGANQPQHF.

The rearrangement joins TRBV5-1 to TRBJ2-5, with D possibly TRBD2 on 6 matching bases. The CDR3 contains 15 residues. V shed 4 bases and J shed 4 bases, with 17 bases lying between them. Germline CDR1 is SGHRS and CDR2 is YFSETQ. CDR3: CASSKNPGVGETQYF. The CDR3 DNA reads TGCGCCAGCAGCAAAAACCCGGGAGTAGGAGAGACCCAGTACTTC.

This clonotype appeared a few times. CDR3 sequence (DNA): TGTGCCAGCAGCACAGGGACAGGGCATTACTACGAGCAGTACTTC. Residues: CASSTGTGHYYEQYF. The chain combines TRBV7-2 with TRBJ2-7, with 9 bases lining up with TRBD1. The V and J ends lost 5 bases and 3 bases, in that order; junction bases with no gene match: 8. Germline V gene data show CDR1 as SGHTA and CDR2 as FQGNSA. The CDR3 consists of 15 residues.

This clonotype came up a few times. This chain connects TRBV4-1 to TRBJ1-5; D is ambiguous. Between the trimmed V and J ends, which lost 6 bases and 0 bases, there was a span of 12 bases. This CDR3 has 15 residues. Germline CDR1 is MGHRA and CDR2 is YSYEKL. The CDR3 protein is CASRKTVYSNQPQHF. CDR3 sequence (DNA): TGCGCCAGCAGAAAGACGGTTTATAGCAATCAGCCCCAGCATTTT.